A single sample is the source of the 5 T cell receptor beta chains below, sequenced in a study of blood T cells in healthy people across ages (dated by TCRdb to between 2014 and 2016). The library relied on 5' RACE. Sequenced on an Illumina HiSeq 2500. A second 7 to 11 cycle PCR used a sample-barcoded 5' primer and a J-beta primer mix. TCRdb cleaned the public reads at Q25 with fastp, built clones with MiXCR and kept in-frame beta chains. When rows share a CDR3 protein, they turn into one entry using the most common DNA and genes. The table for this sample lists hundreds of thousands of distinct CDR3 sequences; roughly 21% of them were counted only once. 3% to 4% of the sample lies in the top ten. Source material: blood. Every receptor here comes from a man aged 65 to 79 in good health.

J is TRBJ2-3 and V is TRBV7-8, with no clear D. The ends were cut back, 4 bases at V and 1 base at J, with 18 bases in the middle. This CDR3 has 17 amino acids. Per the germline V gene, CDR1 is SGHVS and CDR2 is FQNEAQ. CDR3 amino acids: CASSSPRLEGGTDTQYF. CDR3 in DNA: TGTGCCAGCAGCTCCCCACGATTGGAAGGTGGCACAGATACGCAGTATTTT.

This chain joins TRBV20-1 and TRBJ1-4; D remains ambiguous. CDR3 size: 15 residues. Germline V lookup: CDR1 DFQATT, CDR2 SNEGSKA (reference sequence). Trimming removed 3 bases at V and 8 bases at J, with 19 bases between. The CDR3 nucleotides are TGCAGTGCTAGTCCTACTGGGGAACCGTCCGAAAAACTGTTTTTT. Translation: CSASPTGEPSEKLFF.

This rearrangement joins TRBV27 to TRBJ2-7, with TRBD1 as a possible D gene (5 bases). V was trimmed by 2 bases and J by 1 base, leaving 12 bases between them. CDR1 and CDR2 (germline): MNHEY, SMNVEV (reference sequence). This CDR3 has 15 amino acids. The CDR3 sequence is CASSLTPDTSYEQYF. The CDR3 DNA follows: TGTGCCAGCAGTTTAACCCCGGACACATCCTACGAGCAGTACTTC.

The chain combines TRBV28 with TRBJ1-2; no definite D call. The CDR3 runs to 14 residues. The V and J ends lost 5 bases and 0 bases respectively, with 10 bases between them. From germline, CDR1 is MDHEN and CDR2 SYDVKM. CDR3 in DNA: TGTGCCAGCAGTGTGGGGTCCACTAACTATGGCTACACCTTC. Protein sequence: CASSVGSTNYGYTF.

The V and J genes are TRBV7-2 and TRBJ2-3; unclear D gene. The J call may be mistaken, given a closer DNA end match to TRBJ1-5. Germline V gene data show CDR1 as SGHTA and CDR2 as FQGNSA. The length of the CDR3 is 12 residues. The CDR3 DNA reads as TGTGCCAGCAGCTTATCATCCGATACGCAGCATTTT. Its translation is CASSLSSDTQHF.